The 24 T cell receptor beta chains listed next were all sequenced from one sample in a study of OX40 agonist ivuxolimab in advanced cancers. The protocol was immunoSEQ multiplex PCR, while the TCRdb copy is restricted to in-frame clones and leaves out a portion. There are around 75,000 clones in the sample; around 90% occur only once, and 10% lies in the top ten. The starting material was CD4+ or CD8+ T cells sorted from blood, obtained in a trial of the OX40 agonist ivuxolimab. These receptors all stem from an adult with an advanced solid tumor such as melanoma, head and neck, liver or kidney cancer.

The rearrangement links TRBV10-3 to TRBJ2-1, with 10 bases aligning to TRBD1. The V gene's germline CDR1 is ENHRY and CDR2 SYGVKD. J was trimmed by 9 bases and V by 0 bases; bases with no gene match: 5. CDR3 length: 15 residues. CDR3 DNA: TGTGCCATCAGTGAGTCTGGACAGGGGGGAGGTGAGCAGTTCTTC. Translated: CAISESGQGGGEQFF.

CDR3 nucleotides: TGTGCCAGCAGCTCCCCGGGACAGGGTTGGACTGAAGCTTTCTTT. As protein: CASSSPGQGWTEAFF. V and J are TRBV5-6 and TRBJ1-1; 9 bases are shared with TRBD1. This CDR3 is 15 amino acids long. With 3 bases clipped from V and 5 bases from J, the junction kept 8 bases outside the gene matches. CDR1 SGHDT and CDR2 YYEEEE come from the germline V gene.

The rearrangement links TRBV28 to TRBJ1-5; D remains ambiguous. The CDR3 length is 15 residues. Trimming cost V 3 bases and J 2 bases, with 11 bases left between them. Germline V CDR1 and CDR2: MDHEN, SYDVKM. CDR3 sequence reads: CASSFPGTGNQPQHF. CDR3 nucleotide sequence: TGTGCCAGCAGTTTTCCGGGTACCGGCAATCAGCCCCAGCATTTT.

The rearrangement joins TRBV7-6 to TRBJ2-5; D is unclear. The V gene lost 1 base and the J gene lost 4 bases, with 1 base spanning the gap. CDR1 is SGHVS and CDR2 is FNYEAQ in the germline V gene. This CDR3 spans 11 amino acids. DNA for the CDR3: TGTGCCAGCAGCTTAGTAGAGACCCAGTACTTC. It codes for CASSLVETQYF.

The rearrangement links TRBV7-3 to TRBJ2-7, with a tentative D call TRBD2 (7 bases). Germline V lookup: CDR1 SGHTA, CDR2 FQGTGA. The CDR3 is 14 residues long. The V gene lost 5 bases and the J gene lost 3 bases, with 14 bases spanning the gap. In nucleotides, the CDR3 is TGTGCCAGCAGCCTAAGGGGGGGCGGCTACGAGCAGTACTTC. It codes for CASSLRGGGYEQYF.

The genes are TRBV6-1 and TRBJ1-5, with 7 bases identical to TRBD1. V was pared by 6 bases and J by 0 bases, with 2 bases of the junction left unmatched. CDR1 is MNHNS and CDR2 is SASEGT in the germline V gene. The CDR3 loop spans 14 amino acids. CDR3 in amino acids: CASSPGGSNQPQHF. CDR3 sequence (DNA): TGTGCCAGCAGCCCAGGGGGTAGCAATCAGCCCCAGCATTTT.

This clone was counted only a few times. The V call is TRBV6-5, the J call TRBJ2-5; D is uncertain. Germline assignment: CDR1 MNHEY and CDR2 SVGAGI. Between the trimmed V and J ends, which lost 2 bases and 5 bases, there was a span of 9 bases. The CDR3 loop spans 13 amino acids. CDR3 bases: TGTGCCAGCAGTTACCAACAGTCGGAGACCCAGTACTTC. Translating it yields CASSYQQSETQYF.

This CDR3 is CASSSLQAGSTEAFF. For the CDR3, the DNA is TGTGCCAGCAGCAGCCTCCAGGCGGGCAGCACTGAAGCTTTCTTT. The chain combines TRBV21-1 with TRBJ1-1. TRBV21-1 is a pseudogene. The CDR3 is 15 residues long.

The J gene is TRBJ2-1, the V gene TRBV5-4; TRBD2 matches at 9 bases. The CDR3 is 15 amino acids. From germline, CDR1 is SGHNT and CDR2 YYREEE (reference sequence). After removal of 4 bases from V and 4 bases from J, the junction contained 6 bases not matched to a gene. The CDR3 spells CASSTGTSQYNEQFF. As DNA, the CDR3 is TGTGCCAGCAGCACTGGGACTAGCCAGTACAATGAGCAGTTCTTC. Full variable domain (remainder filled in from reference TRBV5-4 and TRBJ2-1): ETGVTQSPTHLIKTRGQQVTLRCSSQSGHNTVSWYQQALGQGPQFIFQYYREEENGRGNFPPRFSGLQFPNYSSELNVNALELDDSALYLCASSTGTSQYNEQFFGPGTRLTVL.

V is TRBV7-2 and J is TRBJ2-1, with D perhaps matching TRBD2 (6 bases). Trimming removed 1 base from V and 4 bases from J, with 11 bases in between. Germline loops: CDR1 SGHTA, CDR2 FQGNSA. The CDR3 is 15 amino acids. The CDR3 is CASSLGGSGYNEQFF. The CDR3 DNA reads as TGTGCCAGCAGCTTAGGTGGGAGCGGGTACAATGAGCAGTTCTTC.

The chain links TRBV5-6 to TRBJ1-1, with D uncertain. CDR3 size: 13 residues. From germline, CDR1 is SGHDT and CDR2 YYEEEE. V was shortened by 0 bases and J by 0 bases, with 3 bases between the two germline ends. The CDR3 nucleotides are TGTGCCAGCAGCTTGGCTTTGAACACTGAAGCTTTCTTT. Its translation is CASSLALNTEAFF.

DNA for the CDR3: TGTGCCAGCAGAGGGGGCACCAACTCTAACTATGGCTACACCTTC. This gives the protein CASRGGTNSNYGYTF. The V call is TRBV6-5, the J call TRBJ1-2; 7 bases match TRBD1. This CDR3 has 15 residues. V lost 6 bases to trimming and J lost 0 bases; unmatched junction nucleotides: 7. Germline V gives CDR1 MNHEY, CDR2 SVGAGI.

This chain connects TRBV11-2 to TRBJ2-5, with 8 bases aligning to TRBD1. The length of the CDR3 is 14 residues. Trimming at V came to 3 bases and at J to 2 bases, leaving 2 bases not matched to a gene. Germline CDR1 and CDR2: SGHAT and FQNNGV. Written as DNA, the CDR3 is TGTGCCAGCAGCTTGAACAGGGGGCAAGAGACCCAGTACTTC. This sequence encodes CASSLNRGQETQYF.

V usage is TRBV6-6 and J usage is TRBJ2-7; TRBD1 aligns across 9 bases. Germline assignment: CDR1 MNHNY and CDR2 SVGAGI (reference sequence). This CDR3 has 15 amino acids. V shed 6 bases, J shed 6 bases, and the junction held 12 bases outside the gene matches. CDR3 DNA sequence: TGTGCCAGCAGGCCGACAGGGGGATCCCTTCGCGAGCAGTACTTC. It yields the protein CASRPTGGSLREQYF.

The rearrangement links TRBV5-1 to TRBJ1-6; TRBD1 is a possible D gene (6 bases). Per germline, CDR1 SGHRS and CDR2 YFSETQ. The CDR3 is made up of 16 amino acids. Trimming took 4 bases from V and 4 from J, leaving 15 bases between them. The CDR3 nucleotides are TGCGCCAGCAGCCCGACCTGGGACACTTATAATTCACCCCTCCACTTT. The encoded protein is CASSPTWDTYNSPLHF.

This CDR3 reads CATSRDLGAEQYF. The CDR3 DNA reads TGTGCCACCAGCAGGGATTTGGGGGCCGAGCAGTACTTC. J is TRBJ2-7 and V is TRBV15, with D perhaps TRBD1 (6 bases). The CDR3 consists of 13 residues. Germline lookup yields CDR1 LNHNV and CDR2 YYDKDF (reference sequence). Trimming stripped 3 bases from V and 6 bases from J, with 12 bases between.

The J gene is TRBJ2-7, the V gene TRBV4-2; D may be TRBD2 (5 bases). CDR1 LGHNA and CDR2 YNFKEQ come from the germline V gene. Trimming removed 1 base at V and 9 bases at J, with 19 bases between. This CDR3 contains 15 residues. The CDR3, as DNA: TGTGCCAGCAGCCAAGCGGAGACTACTCGGTCTGGGCAGTACTTC. Its translation is CASSQAETTRSGQYF.

CDR3 amino acids: CASSSGTGVGNSPLHF. CDR3 coding DNA: TGTGCCAGTAGTTCCGGGACAGGGGTTGGCAATTCACCCCTCCACTTT. The V and J genes are TRBV19 and TRBJ1-6, with TRBD1 matching 10 bases. V was clipped by 5 bases and J by 7 bases; unmatched bases: 8. Germline V gene sequence: CDR1 LNHDA, CDR2 SQIVND (reference sequence). This CDR3 region has 16 residues. Using reference TRBV19 and TRBJ1-6 for the parts outside the CDR3, the full variable domain is DGGITQSPKYLFRKEGQNVTLSCEQNLNHDAMYWYRQDPGQGLRLIYYSQIVNDFQKGDIAEGYSVSREKKESFPLTVTSAQKNPTAFYLCASSSGTGVGNSPLHFGNGTRLTVT.

The chain employs TRBV7-3 and TRBJ1-2; D is unclear. The V end lost 7 bases, the J end lost 4 bases, and 16 bases lay between the germline ends. This CDR3 comprises 14 residues. Germline CDR1 reads SGHTA; CDR2 reads FQGTGA. CDR3 bases: TGTGCCAGCATCCTAACCGGGCTACTCTATGGCTACACCTTC. Protein: CASILTGLLYGYTF. Full variable domain (outside the CDR3, taken from reference TRBV7-3 and TRBJ1-2): GAGVSQTPSNKVTEKGKYVELRCDPISGHTALYWYRQSLGQGPEFLIYFQGTGAADDSGLPNDRFFAVRPEGSVSTLKIQRTERGDSAVYLCASILTGLLYGYTFGSGTRLTVV.

The chain links TRBV6-9 to TRBJ2-3, with TRBD2 matching over 9 bases. Losses at the gene ends were 10 bases for V and 4 bases for J; bases not matched to a gene: 3. CDR3 size: 12 residues. The germline V gene has CDR1 MNHGY and CDR2 SVAAGI. This CDR3 reads CATSGGSDTQYF. CDR3 nucleotide sequence: TGTGCCACCAGCGGGGGGTCAGATACGCAGTATTTT.

The chain has TRBV11-2 and TRBJ1-2; D remains ambiguous. V gave up 1 base and J gave up 6 bases, with 9 bases separating them. CDR1 SGHAT and CDR2 FQNNGV come from the germline V gene. The CDR3 loop spans 13 amino acids. The CDR3 DNA reads as TGTGCCAGCAGCTTAGGAGGGTTGAATGGCTACACCTTC. As protein: CASSLGGLNGYTF.

This chain connects TRBV5-1 to TRBJ1-1, with D unclear. Per germline, CDR1 SGHRS and CDR2 YFSETQ. V gave up 0 bases and J gave up 2 bases, with 5 bases separating them. The CDR3 totals 13 residues. The CDR3 sequence is CASSLGINTEAFF. Here the CDR3 DNA reads TGCGCCAGCAGCTTGGGCATTAACACTGAAGCTTTCTTT.

V usage is TRBV5-4 and J usage is TRBJ1-2; D is uncertain. Trimming left V 4 bases short and J 4 bases short, with 14 bases between. The CDR3 spans 14 residues. Germline V gene lookup returns CDR1 SGHNT and CDR2 YYREEE (reference sequence). The CDR3 DNA is TGTGCCAGCAGCCGGGTGTTGTCCTCCTATGGCTACACCTTC. This encodes CASSRVLSSYGYTF.

This clone has a handful of counts. The chain joins TRBV5-5 to TRBJ2-7, with no clear D. Germline CDR1 reads SGHKS; CDR2 reads YYEKEE (reference sequence). CDR3 length: 14 amino acids. Between the trimmed V and J ends, which lost 1 base and 4 bases, there was a span of 12 bases. The CDR3 sequence is CASSLLVGWYEQYF. CDR3 DNA: TGTGCCAGCAGCTTGCTTGTAGGGTGGTACGAGCAGTACTTC.